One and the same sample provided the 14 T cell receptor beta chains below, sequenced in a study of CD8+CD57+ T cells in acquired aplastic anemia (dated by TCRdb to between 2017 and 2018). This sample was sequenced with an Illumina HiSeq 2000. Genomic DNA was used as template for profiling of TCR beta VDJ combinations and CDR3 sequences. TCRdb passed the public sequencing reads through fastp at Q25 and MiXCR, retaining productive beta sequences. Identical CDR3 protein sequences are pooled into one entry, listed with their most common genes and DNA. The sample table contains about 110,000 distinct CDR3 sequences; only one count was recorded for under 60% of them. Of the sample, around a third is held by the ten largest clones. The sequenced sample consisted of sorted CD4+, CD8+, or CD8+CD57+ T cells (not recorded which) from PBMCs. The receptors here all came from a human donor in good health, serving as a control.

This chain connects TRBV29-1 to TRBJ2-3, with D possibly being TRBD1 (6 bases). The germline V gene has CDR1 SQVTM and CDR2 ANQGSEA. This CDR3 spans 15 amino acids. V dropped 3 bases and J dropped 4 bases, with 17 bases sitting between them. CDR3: CSVEEAGWGPDTQYF. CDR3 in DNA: TGCAGCGTTGAGGAGGCAGGGTGGGGGCCAGATACGCAGTATTTT.

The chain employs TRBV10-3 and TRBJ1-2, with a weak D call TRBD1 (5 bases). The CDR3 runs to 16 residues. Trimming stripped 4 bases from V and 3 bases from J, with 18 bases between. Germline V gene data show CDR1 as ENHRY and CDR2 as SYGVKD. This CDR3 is CAISGAEGRVDYGYTF. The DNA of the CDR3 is TGTGCCATCAGTGGGGCCGAGGGGCGGGTTGACTATGGCTACACCTTC.

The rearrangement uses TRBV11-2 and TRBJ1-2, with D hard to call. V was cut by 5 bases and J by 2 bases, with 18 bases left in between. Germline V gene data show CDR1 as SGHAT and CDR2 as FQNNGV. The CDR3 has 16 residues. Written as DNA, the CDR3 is TGTGCCAGCAGCGCGCAGTCGAGGAGCCCCAACTATGGCTACACCTTC. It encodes CASSAQSRSPNYGYTF.

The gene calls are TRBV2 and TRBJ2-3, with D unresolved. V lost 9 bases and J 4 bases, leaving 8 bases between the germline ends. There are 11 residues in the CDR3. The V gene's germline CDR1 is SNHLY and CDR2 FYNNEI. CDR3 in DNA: TGTGCCAGTGAAGGACCAGATACGCAGTATTTT. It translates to CASEGPDTQYF.

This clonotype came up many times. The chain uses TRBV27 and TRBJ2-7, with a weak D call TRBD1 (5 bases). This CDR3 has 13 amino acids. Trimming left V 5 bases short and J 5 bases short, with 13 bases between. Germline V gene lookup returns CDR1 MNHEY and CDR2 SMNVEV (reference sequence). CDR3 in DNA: TGTGCCAGCAGTGGCAGGGCTCTGGACGAGCAGTACTTC. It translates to CASSGRALDEQYF.

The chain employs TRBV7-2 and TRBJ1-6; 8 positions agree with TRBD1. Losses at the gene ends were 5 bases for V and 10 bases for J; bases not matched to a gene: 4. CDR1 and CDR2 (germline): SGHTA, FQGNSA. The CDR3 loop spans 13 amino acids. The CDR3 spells CASSDRGGSPLHF. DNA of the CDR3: TGTGCCAGCAGCGACAGGGGAGGCTCACCCCTCCACTTT.

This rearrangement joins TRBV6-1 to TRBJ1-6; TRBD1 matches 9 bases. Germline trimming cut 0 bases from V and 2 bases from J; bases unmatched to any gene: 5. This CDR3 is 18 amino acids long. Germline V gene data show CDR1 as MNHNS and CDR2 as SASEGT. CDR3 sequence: CASSEAGTGITYNSPLHF. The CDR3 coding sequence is TGTGCCAGCAGTGAAGCCGGGACAGGGATAACCTATAATTCACCCCTCCACTTT.

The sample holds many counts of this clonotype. CDR3 bases: TGTGCCAGCAGTTACTCGACGGCCTGGGGCGAGCAGTACTTC. Translating gives CASSYSTAWGEQYF. This chain joins TRBV6-5 and TRBJ2-7; D is undetermined. Looked up from germline, CDR1 is MNHEY and CDR2 is SVGAGI. The V and J ends lost 0 bases and 6 bases respectively, with 12 bases between them. This CDR3 has 14 residues.

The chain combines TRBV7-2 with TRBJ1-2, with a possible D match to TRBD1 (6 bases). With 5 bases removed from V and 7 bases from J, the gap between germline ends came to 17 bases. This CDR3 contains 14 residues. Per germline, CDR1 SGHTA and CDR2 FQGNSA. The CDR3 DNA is TGTGCCAGCAGCCTACAGGGAAGGATATCTGGCTACACCTTC. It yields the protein CASSLQGRISGYTF. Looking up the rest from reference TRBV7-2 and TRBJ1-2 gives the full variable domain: GAGVSQSPSNKVTEKGKDVELRCDPISGHTALYWYRQSLGQGLEFLIYFQGNSAPDKSGLPSDRFSAERTGGSVSTLTIQRTQQEDSAVYLCASSLQGRISGYTFGSGTRLTVV.

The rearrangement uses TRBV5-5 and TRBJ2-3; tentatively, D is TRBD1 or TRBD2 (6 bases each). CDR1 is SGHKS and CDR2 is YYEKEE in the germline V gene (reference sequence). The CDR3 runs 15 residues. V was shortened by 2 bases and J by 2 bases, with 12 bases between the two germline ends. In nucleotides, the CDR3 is TGTGCCAGCAGCTTCCCACAGGGACTCACAGATACGCAGTATTTT. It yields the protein CASSFPQGLTDTQYF.

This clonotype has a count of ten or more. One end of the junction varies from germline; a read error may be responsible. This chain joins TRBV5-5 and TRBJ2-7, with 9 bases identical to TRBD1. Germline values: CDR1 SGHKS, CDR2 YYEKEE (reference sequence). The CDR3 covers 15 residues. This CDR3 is CASSLETGGTYEQYF. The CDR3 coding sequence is TGTGCCAGCAGCTTAGAAACAGGGGGCACGTACGAGCAGTATTTC.

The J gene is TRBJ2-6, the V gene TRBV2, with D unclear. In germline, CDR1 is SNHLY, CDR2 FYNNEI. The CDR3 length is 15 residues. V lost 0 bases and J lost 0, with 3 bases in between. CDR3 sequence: CASSEARSGANVLTF. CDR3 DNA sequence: TGTGCCAGCAGTGAAGCCCGCTCTGGGGCCAACGTCCTGACTTTC. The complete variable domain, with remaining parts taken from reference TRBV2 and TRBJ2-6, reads EPEVTQTPSHQVTQMGQEVILRCVPISNHLYFYWYRQILGQKVEFLVSFYNNEISEKSEIFDDQFSVERPDGSNFTLKIRSTKLEDSAMYFCASSEARSGANVLTFGAGSRLTVL.

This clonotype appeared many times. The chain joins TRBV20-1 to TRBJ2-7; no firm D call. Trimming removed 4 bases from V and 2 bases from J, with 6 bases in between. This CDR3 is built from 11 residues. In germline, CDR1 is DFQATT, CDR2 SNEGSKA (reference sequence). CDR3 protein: CSAKGPYEQYF. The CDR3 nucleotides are TGCAGTGCTAAGGGTCCCTACGAGCAGTACTTC.

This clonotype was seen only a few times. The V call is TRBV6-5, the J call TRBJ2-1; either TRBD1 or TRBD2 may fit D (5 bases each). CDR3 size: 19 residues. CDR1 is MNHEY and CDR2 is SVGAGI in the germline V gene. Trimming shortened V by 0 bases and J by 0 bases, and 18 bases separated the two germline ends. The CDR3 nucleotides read TGTGCCAGCAGTTACTCGGGGGTAGCTGGTCAAAGCTCCTACAATGAGCAGTTCTTC. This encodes CASSYSGVAGQSSYNEQFF.